A selection of T cell receptor beta chains follows, all from one sample in a study of T cell responses to AZD1222 COVID-19 vaccine. Clones were read by immunoSEQ multiplex PCR, and TCRdb kept only the in-frame ones, dropping some. The sample yields more than 140,000 clones, around nine tenths seen once. The sequences come from peripheral blood, collected on day 0 of AZD1222 vaccination. All receptors derive from an adult in good health. CDR3s leave out the opening cysteine and the closing phenylalanine or tryptophan. The size of a clone is reported for some rows only, either as once, few or many, or as a class for expanded clones.

CDR3aa	v_gene	j_gene	abundance
AWNRGGTYEQY	TRBV30	TRBJ2-7	.
ASSPGQDYEQY	TRBV13	TRBJ2-7	.
ASSRRGNYGYT	TRBV9	TRBJ1-2	.
ASSPGQTSSGNTIY	TRBV5-1	TRBJ1-3	.
ASSPPGTGPYNEQF	TRBV18	TRBJ2-1	.
ASSPRSEHISYNEQF	TRBV9	TRBJ2-1	.
ASRLRPGTTPAEAF	TRBV12-2	TRBJ1-1	.
ASSFGGGGYT	TRBV28	TRBJ1-2	.
ASSPRPNTEAF	TRBV7-2	TRBJ1-1	.
ASSHTPFGGEEETQY	TRBV4-2	TRBJ2-5	.
ASSLSGNEQY	TRBV12-3/TRBV12-4	TRBJ2-7	.
SVVQGNYNEQF	TRBV29-1	TRBJ2-1	.
ATFYYGYT	TRBV28	TRBJ1-2	.
ASSFVSLRSNTGELF	TRBV5-4	TRBJ2-2	.
ASSGSETQY	TRBV19	TRBJ2-5	once
ASSSGTSGSYEQY	TRBV27	TRBJ2-7	.
ASRNIWGASSTDTQY	TRBV28	TRBJ2-3	.
ASSLMSGEDPDTQY	TRBV7-3	TRBJ2-3	.
ASSLHGVTGELF	TRBV11-2	TRBJ2-2	.
ASSEKREGSEEQF	TRBV2	TRBJ2-1	.
ASSFPGTSSEQY	TRBV5-4	TRBJ2-7	.
ASSRTSGRFGEQF	TRBV3-1/TRBV3-2	TRBJ2-1	.
ASSLGLANEQF	TRBV11-3	TRBJ2-1	.
ASSQRGRSGTGGFGYT	TRBV3-1/TRBV3-2	TRBJ1-2	.
ASSFEPAYEQY	TRBV27	TRBJ2-7	.
AISVQREGREQF	TRBV10-3	TRBJ2-1	.
SASAPLAGGTDTQY	TRBV20-1	TRBJ2-3	.
ASKSQGALDEKLF	TRBV19	TRBJ1-4	.
ASRAQGPYGYT	TRBV12-3/TRBV12-4	TRBJ1-2	.
ASSGLGGHIQY	TRBV2	TRBJ2-4	once
ATSDYYEQY	TRBV24-1	TRBJ2-7	.
ASSQGKGWTEAF	TRBV4-3	TRBJ1-1	.
ASSQVREGYTGELF	TRBV14	TRBJ2-2	.
ASSTLTSGRTGELF	TRBV28	TRBJ2-2	.
ASSVLGVTNEKLF	TRBV28	TRBJ1-4	.
ASSLTQGAGETQY	TRBV7-9	TRBJ2-5	.
ASSPGAYQPQH	TRBV27	TRBJ1-5	.
ASSPPSGNEQF	TRBV7-9	TRBJ2-1	.
ASSQTGQEQY	TRBV4-2	TRBJ2-7	once
ASSGGGEQY	TRBV3-1/TRBV3-2	TRBJ2-7	few
ASSSGTSGATDTQY	TRBV7-3	TRBJ2-3	.
ASSLVGSTIY	TRBV28	TRBJ1-3	.
ASSPTQARMEQF	TRBV2	TRBJ2-1	.
ASSSVGVDQPQH	TRBV28	TRBJ1-5	.
ANTSTRYGYT	TRBV10-1	TRBJ1-2	.
ASSIPLGDTQY	TRBV19	TRBJ2-3	.
ASKSLAGTTGELF	TRBV19	TRBJ2-2	.
ASSTGRWTSGNTIY	TRBV5-1	TRBJ1-3	.
ASSHSLTADSYNEQF	TRBV7-9	TRBJ2-1	.
ASSQEETGLYEQY	TRBV4-1	TRBJ2-7	.
ASSLSGLGRQPQH	TRBV27	TRBJ1-5	once
ASSSPSPGLAATDTQY	TRBV5-5	TRBJ2-3	.
ASSPTRGEQF	TRBV5-4	TRBJ2-1	.
ASSPPEGAIYEQY	TRBV18	TRBJ2-7	.
ASSETGDITDTQY	TRBV6-4	TRBJ2-3	.